This T cell receptor beta chain was recovered during a study of monozygotic twins with inflammatory bowel disease. Template switching appended UMIs that held a 6-nucleotide sample barcode. One entry per CDR3 protein, without DNA, is what TCRdb gives after re-calling the 5' RACE reads. Seen in this sample are some 170,000 distinct CDR3 sequences; the ten most common clones hold under 3.5%. In the case of this clonotype: The antigen is not known.

Study results and caveats: There were differing immunosuppressive treatments, which may have added variability to patient repertoires. Repertoire similarity did not differ between concordant and discordant twins, possibly owing to limited power.

Every single donor had a roughly 2.3 ml blood sample drawn. The CDR3 runs 16 residues. This TCR came from a human donor with ulcerative colitis or Crohn's disease, or a healthy co-twin of an affected twin (not recorded which). The chain uses TRBV12-1 and TRBJ2-1; no DNA is available, so the TRBD2 call from TCRdb remains unchecked. TRBV12-1 corresponds to a pseudogene. Material for sequencing was blood. CDR3 protein: CASSVDGTSFSNEQFF.